The rows below give T cell receptor beta chains drawn from one sample of a study of regulatory T cells in long-lasting Graves disease. From the multiplex PCR reads, TCRdb called clonotypes with MiXCR, one entry per CDR3 protein. The sample yields some 340,000 distinct CDR3 sequences, 10% to 15% seen once. These data were likewise used in another study, on T cells in Graves' hyperthyroidism and ophthalmopathy.

The sequences come from peripheral blood mononuclear cells (PBMCs), collected at new diagnosis, from a patient treated with antithyroid drugs. The origin of the receptors is a woman aged 18-29 years with Graves disease. Each CDR3 is given with its conserved first and last residue. Fields, in order: D gene, V gene, clone size, J gene, CDR3 protein, CDR3 DNA. A D gene is named only where the DNA matches it firmly. Clone size, where shown, is once, few, many, or a class for clones that have expanded.

D gene: TRBD2
V gene: TRBV20-1
clone size: NA
J gene: TRBJ2-1
CDR3 protein: CSASLAGLPYNEQFF
CDR3 DNA: TGCAGTGCTTCCTTGGCGGGACTACCATACAATGAGCAGTTCTTC

D gene: NA
V gene: TRBV9
clone size: many
J gene: TRBJ2-3
CDR3 protein: CASSVGQGTFHPTDTQYF
CDR3 DNA: TGTGCCAGCAGCGTAGGTCAGGGAACATTTCACCCCACAGATACGCAGTATTTT

D gene: TRBD1
V gene: TRBV6-2/TRBV6-3
clone size: many
J gene: TRBJ1-6
CDR3 protein: CASSYTGTASSYNSPLHF
CDR3 DNA: TGTGCCAGCAGTTACACTGGGACAGCCAGCTCCTATAATTCACCCCTCCACTTT

D gene: TRBD2
V gene: TRBV7-9
clone size: NA
J gene: TRBJ2-5
CDR3 protein: CASGPFGRGDQETQYF
CDR3 DNA: TGTGCCAGCGGGCCCTTCGGGCGGGGGGATCAAGAGACCCAGTACTTC

D gene: NA
V gene: TRBV7-2
clone size: many
J gene: TRBJ1-2
CDR3 protein: CASSLAPSGYTF
CDR3 DNA: TGTGCCAGCAGCTTAGCACCGTCGGGCTACACCTTC

D gene: TRBD2
V gene: TRBV2
clone size: many
J gene: TRBJ2-7
CDR3 protein: CASSELAGGYEQYF
CDR3 DNA: TGTGCCAGCAGTGAACTAGCGGGAGGCTACGAGCAGTACTTC

D gene: TRBD1
V gene: TRBV7-3
clone size: many
J gene: TRBJ2-1
CDR3 protein: CASSRGTGRDNEQFF
CDR3 DNA: TGTGCCAGCAGCCGCGGGACAGGGAGGGACAATGAGCAGTTCTTC

D gene: NA
V gene: TRBV5-1
clone size: NA
J gene: TRBJ2-1
CDR3 protein: CASSLMVTRNNEQFF
CDR3 DNA: TGCGCCAGCAGCTTGATGGTAACAAGGAACAATGAGCAGTTCTTC

D gene: NA
V gene: TRBV11-3
clone size: few
J gene: TRBJ2-3
CDR3 protein: CASSPQGRTDTQYF
CDR3 DNA: TGTGCCAGCAGCCCCCAGGGTCGCACAGATACGCAGTATTTT

D gene: NA
V gene: TRBV5-5
clone size: few
J gene: TRBJ2-1
CDR3 protein: CASSRPGSGTYNEQFF
CDR3 DNA: TGTGCCAGCAGCAGGCCTGGAAGCGGCACCTACAATGAGCAGTTCTTC

D gene: NA
V gene: TRBV20-1
clone size: many
J gene: TRBJ1-6
CDR3 protein: CSASPGTFNSPLHF
CDR3 DNA: TGCAGTGCTAGCCCCGGGACATTCAATTCACCCCTCCACTTT

D gene: NA
V gene: TRBV28
clone size: many
J gene: TRBJ1-4
CDR3 protein: CASSFQFEKLFF
CDR3 DNA: TGTGCCAGCAGTTTCCAATTTGAAAAACTGTTTTTT

D gene: TRBD2
V gene: TRBV20-1
clone size: few
J gene: TRBJ2-1
CDR3 protein: CSAPFSGRPYNEQFF
CDR3 DNA: TGCAGTGCTCCTTTTAGCGGGAGACCCTACAATGAGCAGTTCTTC

D gene: NA
V gene: TRBV19
clone size: many
J gene: TRBJ1-1
CDR3 protein: CASSIGFSGGDAFF
CDR3 DNA: TGTGCCAGTAGTATAGGATTCTCCGGGGGTGACGCTTTCTTT

D gene: TRBD1
V gene: TRBV6-2/TRBV6-3
clone size: many
J gene: TRBJ2-3
CDR3 protein: CASSRDSVPGTQYF
CDR3 DNA: TGTGCCAGCAGCCGGGACAGTGTCCCTGGTACGCAGTATTTT

D gene: NA
V gene: TRBV11-2
clone size: many
J gene: TRBJ2-3
CDR3 protein: CASSLAGIITDTQYF
CDR3 DNA: TGTGCCAGCAGCTTAGCAGGGATTATCACAGATACGCAGTATTTT

D gene: TRBD2
V gene: TRBV20-1
clone size: many
J gene: TRBJ2-7
CDR3 protein: CSARRLAGLYEQYF
CDR3 DNA: TGCAGTGCTAGACGACTAGCGGGATTATACGAGCAGTACTTC

D gene: NA
V gene: TRBV30
clone size: few
J gene: TRBJ2-3
CDR3 protein: CAWSGRSGLSTDTQYF
CDR3 DNA: TGTGCCTGGAGCGGTAGGAGCGGGCTAAGCACAGATACGCAGTATTTT

D gene: NA
V gene: TRBV11-2
clone size: many
J gene: TRBJ1-3
CDR3 protein: CASSLGNTIYF
CDR3 DNA: TGTGCCAGCAGCCTCGGAAACACCATATATTTT

D gene: NA
V gene: TRBV9
clone size: many
J gene: TRBJ2-1
CDR3 protein: CASSASVARAYNEQFF
CDR3 DNA: TGTGCCAGCAGCGCATCGGTAGCGAGGGCCTACAATGAGCAGTTCTTC

D gene: NA
V gene: TRBV7-3
clone size: NA
J gene: TRBJ2-5
CDR3 protein: CASSRDGGQETQYF
CDR3 DNA: TGTGCCAGCAGCAGGGATGGGGGGCAAGAGACCCAGTACTTC

D gene: NA
V gene: TRBV27
clone size: NA
J gene: TRBJ2-2
CDR3 protein: CASRRDTGELFF
CDR3 DNA: TGTGCCAGCAGGAGAGACACCGGGGAGCTGTTTTTT

D gene: NA
V gene: TRBV20-1
clone size: NA
J gene: TRBJ1-5
CDR3 protein: CSAGGGGKENQPQHF
CDR3 DNA: TGCAGTGCAGGGGGGGGGGGGAAGGAAAATCAGCCCCAGCATTTT

D gene: TRBD1
V gene: TRBV20-1
clone size: many
J gene: TRBJ1-1
CDR3 protein: CSARDPRTGAKTEAFF
CDR3 DNA: TGCAGTGCTAGAGATCCCCGGACAGGGGCAAAAACTGAAGCTTTCTTT